One and the same sample provided the 30 T cell receptor beta chains below, sequenced in a study of blood T cell repertoires in COVID-19. The table came from immunoSEQ multiplex PCR; TCRdb's copy has only in-frame clones and leaves some out. This table has fewer than 250,000 clones, 80% to 90% appearing once. The source material was peripheral blood. Every receptor here comes from a woman aged 70-85 years with acute or convalescent COVID-19.

The chain uses TRBV5-1 and TRBJ2-1; TRBD2 matches 14 bases. V was pared by 4 bases and J by 1 base, with 7 bases of the junction left unmatched. CDR1 and CDR2 (germline): SGHRS, YFSETQ. The CDR3 is made up of 18 amino acids. The CDR3 region has the DNA TGCGCCAGCAGCCGAATCGGGACTAGCGGGGGATCCTACAATGAGCAGTTCTTC. This translates into CASSRIGTSGGSYNEQFF.

This rearrangement joins TRBV5-6 to TRBJ1-5; 8 nucleotides agree with TRBD1. Germline V lookup: CDR1 SGHDT, CDR2 YYEEEE. CDR3 length equals 16 residues. The V gene end was trimmed by 4 bases and the J gene end by 5 bases; junction bases not matched to a gene: 11. The CDR3 bases are TGTGCCAGCAGCACCCTCGGACAGGGTACCGATCAGCCCCAGCATTTT. Protein sequence: CASSTLGQGTDQPQHF.

The chain links TRBV6-5 to TRBJ2-3; TRBD2 agrees at 9 bases. The CDR3 sequence is 14 residues long. The J segment lost 3 bases and the V segment lost 7 bases, leaving 5 bases of the junction unmatched. CDR1 is MNHEY, CDR2 SVGAGI, per germline. For the CDR3, the DNA is TGTGCCAGCATGGAGGCGGGGGGGACAGATACGCAGTATTTT. Protein: CASMEAGGTDTQYF.

The chain uses TRBV28 and TRBJ1-2, with 10 positions matching TRBD1. CDR1 is MDHEN and CDR2 is SYDVKM in the germline V gene. This CDR3 spans 16 amino acids. Trimming removed 1 base from V and 7 bases from J; junction bases left unmatched: 9. Written as DNA, the CDR3 is TGTGCCAGCAGTTTATTCGGGACAGGGGTGCTTTCTGGCTACACCTTC. Its protein is CASSLFGTGVLSGYTF.

This clone was detected once. V and J are TRBV7-2 and TRBJ1-2; TRBD1 is a possible D gene (5 bases). This CDR3 comprises 14 residues. Germline assignment: CDR1 SGHTA and CDR2 FQGNSA. Trimming stripped 4 bases from V and 6 bases from J, with 15 bases between. In DNA, the CDR3 is TGTGCCAGCAGCTCCTCGCCCAGGGTCGATGGCTACACCTTC. Its protein product is CASSSSPRVDGYTF.

The chain uses TRBV6-6 and TRBJ1-2, with 9 bases identical to TRBD1. V lost 2 bases, J lost 2 bases, and 3 bases stayed unmatched. The CDR3 covers 15 residues. Germline lookup yields CDR1 MNHNY and CDR2 SVGAGI (reference sequence). The CDR3 DNA reads TGTGCCAGCAGTTACCCGGGACAGGGAAACTATGGCTACACCTTC. This gives the protein CASSYPGQGNYGYTF.

The chain has TRBV3-1 (or the pseudogene TRBV3-2) and TRBJ1-2; TRBD1 is a possible D gene (5 bases). Germline V gene data show CDR1 as LGHDT and CDR2 as YNNKEL (reference sequence). CDR3 length equals 14 residues. Trimming took 5 bases from V and 4 from J, leaving 14 bases between them. CDR3 residues: CASSYTYDSYGYTF. The CDR3 DNA reads TGTGCCAGCAGCTACACCTACGACAGCTATGGCTACACCTTC.

This chain links TRBV18 with TRBJ2-4; TRBD2 is a possible D gene (6 bases). Trimming pared 0 bases from V and 8 bases from J, leaving 8 bases between. There are 13 residues in the CDR3. The germline V gene has CDR1 KGHSH and CDR2 LQKENI. As DNA, the CDR3 is TGTGCCAGCTCACCACCGGGAGGATACATTCAGTACTTC. It yields the protein CASSPPGGYIQYF.

J is TRBJ1-4 and V is TRBV16; D not certain. Trimming removed 2 bases from V and 4 bases from J, with 5 bases in between. The CDR3 runs to 13 residues. CDR1 and CDR2 (germline): KGHSY, FQNENV. The CDR3 nucleotides read TGTGCCAGCAGCCAAAACAGTAATGAAAAACTGTTTTTT. As protein: CASSQNSNEKLFF.

The J gene is TRBJ1-1, the V gene TRBV19; D is unresolved. The germline V and J ends were trimmed by 1 base and 0 bases, with 9 bases remaining between them. This CDR3 is 15 amino acids long. Per the germline V gene, CDR1 is LNHDA and CDR2 is SQIVND (reference sequence). This chain's CDR3 is CASSIASRMNTEAFF. CDR3 nucleotide sequence: TGTGCCAGTAGTATAGCTTCCAGAATGAACACTGAAGCTTTCTTT.

This sequence joins TRBV5-1 and TRBJ2-2, with 9 bases fitting TRBD1. The CDR3 length is 16 residues. V gave up 6 bases and J gave up 5 bases; unmatched junction bases: 11. Germline assignment: CDR1 SGHRS and CDR2 YFSETQ. CDR3 loop: CASTPAQGARTGELFF. The CDR3 DNA reads TGCGCCAGCACCCCAGCACAGGGGGCGCGGACCGGGGAGCTGTTTTTT.

V gene TRBV3-1 (or the pseudogene TRBV3-2) combines with J gene TRBJ1-2, with D unclear. The germline V and J ends were trimmed by 5 bases and 5 bases, with 12 bases remaining between them. CDR3 length: 13 residues. The germline V gene encodes CDR1 LGHDT and CDR2 YNNKEL (reference sequence). CDR3 amino acids: CASSGEKPYGYTF. The CDR3 nucleotides are TGTGCCAGCAGCGGGGAGAAGCCGTATGGCTACACCTTC.

The chain uses TRBV28 and TRBJ1-6; TRBD1 aligns across 9 bases. The germline V gene encodes CDR1 MDHEN and CDR2 SYDVKM. CDR3 length equals 18 residues. V lost 4 bases, J lost 4 bases, and 11 bases stayed unmatched. CDR3 sequence: CASSSAGTGMLYNSPLHF. The CDR3 nucleotides are TGTGCCAGCAGTTCTGCCGGGACAGGGATGTTGTATAATTCACCCCTCCACTTT.

The V call is TRBV6-5, the J call TRBJ1-2; D remains unclear. This CDR3 comprises 13 residues. Trimming removed 7 bases from V and 6 bases from J, with 15 bases in between. CDR1 and CDR2 (germline): MNHEY, SVGAGI. CDR3 bases: TGTGCCAGCACCCTTTCCCGTTCCGATGGCTACACCTTC. Protein: CASTLSRSDGYTF.

This chain links TRBV19 with TRBJ1-5; the match to TRBD1 covers 7 bases. This CDR3 is 15 amino acids long. Germline V lookup: CDR1 LNHDA, CDR2 SQIVND (reference sequence). The V and J ends lost 4 bases and 1 base, in that order; junction bases with no gene match: 4. The CDR3 DNA reads as TGTGCCAGTAGTAATGTACAGGGGAGCAATCAGCCCCAGCATTTT. Amino acids: CASSNVQGSNQPQHF.

This clone has a handful of counts. The rearrangement uses TRBV4-2 and TRBJ1-3, with D perhaps TRBD1 (5 bases). V shed 0 bases and J shed 3 bases, with 12 bases lying between them. The CDR3 is made up of 16 amino acids. CDR1 is LGHNA and CDR2 is YNFKEQ in the germline V gene. CDR3 in amino acids: CASSQDFGGSGNTIYF. CDR3 bases: TGTGCCAGCAGCCAAGATTTCGGGGGAAGTGGAAACACCATATATTTT.

The chain joins TRBV27 to TRBJ2-7, with D perhaps matching TRBD1 (5 bases). Germline V CDR1 and CDR2: MNHEY, SMNVEV (reference sequence). Trimming left V 5 bases short and J 0 bases short, with 11 bases between. The CDR3 has 14 amino acids. CDR3 nucleotides: TGTGCCAGCAGTAGACAGTGGAGCTCCTACGAGCAGTACTTC. As protein: CASSRQWSSYEQYF.

This rearrangement joins TRBV7-9 to TRBJ2-1; 9 bases are shared with TRBD2. Germline-derived CDR1 and CDR2 are SEHNR and FQNEAQ (reference sequence). The CDR3 sequence is 16 residues long. J was trimmed by 7 bases and V by 2 bases; bases with no gene match: 9. In nucleotides, the CDR3 is TGTGCCAGCAGCTTATTGGCGGGGGGGCCAGTTAATGAGCAGTTCTTC. Translating it yields CASSLLAGGPVNEQFF.

The chain is built from TRBV30 and TRBJ1-4; D is uncertain. The germline V gene encodes CDR1 GTSNPN and CDR2 SVGIG (reference sequence). The CDR3 covers 11 residues. The V gene lost 0 bases and the J gene lost 8 bases, with 4 bases spanning the gap. CDR3 residues: CAWSVEEKLFF. For the CDR3, the DNA is TGTGCCTGGAGTGTAGAGGAAAAACTGTTTTTT.

This clone was counted only a few times. Other nucleotide sequences in the sample specify the same CDR3. The rearrangement joins TRBV3-1 (or the pseudogene TRBV3-2) to TRBJ1-5, with a possible D match to TRBD1 (5 bases). CDR1 is LGHDT, CDR2 YNNKEL, per germline (reference sequence). The CDR3 length is 13 residues. V was trimmed by 0 bases and J by 6 bases, leaving 6 bases between them. The CDR3 DNA follows: TGTGCCAGCAGCCAAGACAGGGCTCAGCCCCAGCATTTT. As protein: CASSQDRAQPQHF.

This clone was detected once. The genes are TRBV9 and TRBJ1-2; D unresolved. The CDR3 consists of 15 residues. Germline loops: CDR1 SGDLS, CDR2 YYNGEE. V lost 0 bases and J 2 bases, leaving 11 bases between the germline ends. The CDR3 protein is CASSVAPVANYGYTF. DNA for the CDR3: TGTGCCAGCAGCGTAGCTCCTGTAGCAAACTATGGCTACACCTTC.

In its sample, this clone was seen a few times. V usage is TRBV19 and J usage is TRBJ1-2, with 9 nucleotides matching TRBD1. The CDR3 loop spans 15 amino acids. The V gene end was trimmed by 5 bases and the J gene end by 4 bases; junction bases not matched to a gene: 8. Germline V CDR1 and CDR2: LNHDA, SQIVND (reference sequence). The CDR3 DNA follows: TGTGCCAGTAGTCCCTGGGACAGGGAGGGCTATGGCTACACCTTC. Amino acids: CASSPWDREGYGYTF.

The rearrangement uses TRBV7-2 and TRBJ1-2; no clear D gene. Trimming stripped 5 bases from V and 7 bases from J, with 11 bases between. Germline assignment: CDR1 SGHTA and CDR2 FQGNSA. There are 12 residues in the CDR3. The CDR3 here is CASSRWQVGYTF. The CDR3, as DNA: TGTGCCAGCAGCCGCTGGCAGGTTGGCTACACCTTC.

In its sample, this clone was seen a few times. The V call is TRBV19, the J call TRBJ1-5; D might be TRBD1 (6 bases). The V gene's germline CDR1 is LNHDA and CDR2 SQIVND (reference sequence). V was trimmed by 8 bases and J by 1 base, leaving 18 bases between them. The CDR3 is 16 residues long. This CDR3 is CASLKGGGMSNQPQHF. The CDR3 bases are TGTGCCAGTTTAAAAGGGGGGGGTATGAGCAATCAGCCCCAGCATTTT.

This clone was recorded a few times. V and J are TRBV5-1 and TRBJ2-7; D remains unclear. This CDR3 has 14 amino acids. CDR1 is SGHRS and CDR2 is YFSETQ in the germline V gene. Trimming took 4 bases from V and 1 from J, leaving 12 bases between them. CDR3 DNA sequence: TGCGCCAGCAGCCCCGACTGGTTTTCCTACGAGCAGTACTTC. Residues: CASSPDWFSYEQYF.

The chain links TRBV7-8 to TRBJ1-5; a weak D match, TRBD1 (5 bases). CDR3 length equals 15 residues. The V and J ends lost 1 base and 2 bases respectively, with 9 bases between them. The germline CDR1 and CDR2 sequences are SGHVS and FQNEAQ. In DNA form, the CDR3 reads TGTGCCAGCAGCTTAGGCAGGGAGGGCAATCAGCCCCAGCATTTT. Its translation is CASSLGREGNQPQHF.

This rearrangement joins TRBV21-1 to TRBJ1-1; TRBD1 is the table's D call, not checked against the DNA. TRBV21-1 is labeled a pseudogene. The CDR3 is 15 amino acids. The CDR3 protein is CASSRHRALDTEAFF. The CDR3 coding sequence is TGTGCCAGCAGCAGACACAGGGCTTTGGACACTGAAGCTTTCTTT.

The CDR3 here is CASSRGGNYGYTF. CDR3 bases: TGTGCCAGCAGCCGCGGGGGTAACTATGGCTACACCTTC. The chain couples TRBV27 to TRBJ1-2; perhaps TRBD1 as D (5 bases). Germline values: CDR1 MNHEY, CDR2 SMNVEV (reference sequence). V shed 6 bases and J shed 1 base, with 9 bases lying between them. The CDR3 runs to 13 residues.

The genes are TRBV12-3 or TRBV12-4 and TRBJ1-2, with D perhaps TRBD1 (6 bases). V dropped 5 bases and J dropped 13 bases, with 17 bases sitting between them. The CDR3 has 12 residues. CDR3 in amino acids: CASSATGTRLTF. The CDR3 coding sequence is TGTGCCAGCAGTGCGACCGGGACAAGGCTCACCTTC.

The chain carries TRBV3-1 (or the pseudogene TRBV3-2) and TRBJ1-2; TRBD1 aligns across 7 bases. CDR1 and CDR2 (germline): LGHDT, YNNKEL (reference sequence). The trim removed 3 bases at V and 2 bases at J, leaving 3 bases unmatched. This CDR3 region has 14 residues. This chain's CDR3 is CASSQRGGNYGYTF. CDR3 DNA: TGTGCCAGCAGCCAGAGAGGGGGCAACTATGGCTACACCTTC.